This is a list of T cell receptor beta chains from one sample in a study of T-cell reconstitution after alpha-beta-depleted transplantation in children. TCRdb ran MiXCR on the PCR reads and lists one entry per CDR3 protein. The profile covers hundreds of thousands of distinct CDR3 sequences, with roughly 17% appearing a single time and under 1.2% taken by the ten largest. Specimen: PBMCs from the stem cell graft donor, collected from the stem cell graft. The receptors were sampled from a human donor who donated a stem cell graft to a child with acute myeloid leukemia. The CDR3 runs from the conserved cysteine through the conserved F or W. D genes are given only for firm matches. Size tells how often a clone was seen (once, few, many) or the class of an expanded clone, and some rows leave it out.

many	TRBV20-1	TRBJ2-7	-	CSARGGQGGYYEQYF	TGCAGTGCTAGAGGAGGACAGGGAGGGTACTACGAGCAGTACTTC
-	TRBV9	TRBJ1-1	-	CASSAESGALNTEAFF	TGTGCCAGCAGCGCAGAGTCGGGGGCCTTGAACACTGAAGCTTTCTTT
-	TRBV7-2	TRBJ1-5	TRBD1	CASSPTGQGNQPQHF	TGTGCCAGCAGCCCCACAGGACAGGGGAATCAGCCCCAGCATTTT
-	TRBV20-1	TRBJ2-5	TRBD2	CSALTSGGPGLPTETQYF	TGCAGTGCGCTGACTAGCGGGGGGCCCGGGCTCCCAACGGAGACCCAGTACTTC
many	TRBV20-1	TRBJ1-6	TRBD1	CSAPPGQNSPLHF	TGCAGTGCGCCACCGGGACAGAATTCACCCCTCCACTTT
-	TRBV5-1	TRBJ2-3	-	CASSLGQGETDTQYF	TGCGCCAGCAGCTTGGGGCAGGGCGAGACAGATACGCAGTATTTT
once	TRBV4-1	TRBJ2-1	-	CASSPLGGAKEDEQFF	TGCGCCAGCAGCCCCCTGGGGGGGGCTAAGGAGGATGAGCAGTTCTTC
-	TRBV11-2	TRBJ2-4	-	CASSPGSKNIQYF	TGTGCCAGCAGCCCAGGGTCCAAAAACATTCAGTACTTC
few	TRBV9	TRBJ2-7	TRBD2	CASSVEGSGGAQYF	TGTGCCAGCAGCGTAGAGGGGTCGGGAGGCGCGCAGTACTTC
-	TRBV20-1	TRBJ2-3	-	CSASAWQGHSDTQYF	TGCAGTGCTAGTGCCTGGCAGGGGCATTCGGATACGCAGTATTTT
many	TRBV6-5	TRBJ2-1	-	CASSLSRGGYNEQFF	TGTGCCAGCAGCCTCTCCCGTGGGGGATACAATGAGCAGTTCTTC
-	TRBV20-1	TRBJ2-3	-	CSAGGPFHTGTDTQYF	TGCAGTGCCGGTGGGCCCTTTCACACGGGCACAGATACGCAGTATTTT
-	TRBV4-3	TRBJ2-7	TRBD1	CASSQGVRQGTYEQYF	TGCGCCAGCAGCCAAGGAGTGAGACAGGGAACCTACGAGCAGTACTTC
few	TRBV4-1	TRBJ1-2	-	CASSQMDGEGYTF	TGCGCCAGCAGCCAGATGGACGGAGAAGGCTACACCTTC
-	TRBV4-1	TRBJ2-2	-	CASSQESTGELFF	TGCGCCAGCAGCCAAGAAAGCACCGGGGAGCTGTTTTTT
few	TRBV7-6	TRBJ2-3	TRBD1	CASSSGQVLRTDTQYF	TGTGCCAGCAGCTCGGGACAGGTCCTAAGGACAGATACGCAGTATTTT
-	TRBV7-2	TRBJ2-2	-	CASSPHGPKNTGELFF	TGTGCCAGCAGCCCCCACGGTCCGAAGAACACCGGGGAGCTGTTTTTT
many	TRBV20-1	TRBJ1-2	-	CSARPSEGGYTF	TGCAGTGCTAGACCTTCCGAGGGGGGCTACACCTTC
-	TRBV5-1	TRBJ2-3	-	CASSLAPLGGTSTDTQYF	TGCGCCAGCAGCTTGGCCCCGTTGGGCGGTACAAGCACAGATACGCAGTATTTT
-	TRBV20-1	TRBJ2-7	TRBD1	CSARGDRGPYEQYF	TGCAGTGCTAGGGGGGACAGGGGGCCCTACGAGCAGTACTTC
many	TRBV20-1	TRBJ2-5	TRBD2	CSAIALLAGEPQETQYF	TGCAGTGCCATCGCATTACTAGCGGGGGAACCCCAAGAGACCCAGTACTTC
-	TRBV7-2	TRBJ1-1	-	CASSLTSSGTEAFF	TGTGCCAGCAGCTTAACCAGTAGCGGGACTGAAGCTTTCTTT
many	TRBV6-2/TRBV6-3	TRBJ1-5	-	CASSYGGPNQPQHF	TGTGCCAGCAGTTATGGGGGACCCAATCAGCCCCAGCATTTT
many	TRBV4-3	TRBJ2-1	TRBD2	CASSQDELAASYNEQFF	TGCGCCAGCAGCCAAGATGAACTAGCGGCCTCCTACAATGAGCAGTTCTTC
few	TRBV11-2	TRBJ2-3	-	CASSLRFCGGAPPIEQYF	TGTGCCAGCAGCTTAAGATTTTGCGGGGGCGCTCCACCTATTGAGCAGTATTTT
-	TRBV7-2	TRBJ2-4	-	CASSLEPGPAKNIQYF	TGTGCCAGCAGCTTAGAACCGGGCCCTGCCAAAAACATTCAGTACTTC
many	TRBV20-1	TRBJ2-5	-	CSALADRETQYF	TGCAGTGCCTTAGCGGATCGGGAGACCCAGTACTTC
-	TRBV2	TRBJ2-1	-	CASFTGYNEQFF	TGTGCCAGCTTCACAGGATACAATGAGCAGTTCTTC
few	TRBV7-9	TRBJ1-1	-	CASSLVRPADTEAFF	TGTGCCAGCAGCTTAGTCCGCCCGGCGGACACTGAAGCTTTCTTT
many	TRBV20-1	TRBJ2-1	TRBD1	CSAKTGTGTFYNEQFF	TGCAGTGCGAAAACCGGGACAGGGACTTTCTACAATGAGCAGTTCTTC
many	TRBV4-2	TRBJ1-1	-	CASSQEMAGAEAFF	TGTGCCAGCAGCCAAGAGATGGCAGGGGCTGAAGCTTTCTTT
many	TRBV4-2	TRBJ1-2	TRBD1	CASSQEQGAGYGYTF	TGTGCCAGCAGCCAAGAGCAGGGGGCTGGATATGGCTACACCTTC
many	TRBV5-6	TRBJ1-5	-	CASSLRLRQGNQPQHF	TGTGCCAGCAGCTTGAGACTCCGGCAGGGCAATCAGCCCCAGCATTTT
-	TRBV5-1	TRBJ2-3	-	CASSSWTGTDTQYF	TGCGCCAGCAGCTCTTGGACTGGCACAGATACGCAGTATTTT
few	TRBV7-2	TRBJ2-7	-	CASSLIGLPYEQYF	TGTGCCAGCAGCTTGATCGGGCTTCCCTACGAGCAGTACTTC
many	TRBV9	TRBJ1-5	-	CASSVDGNRDQPQHF	TGTGCCAGCAGCGTAGACGGGAACCGGGATCAGCCCCAGCATTTT
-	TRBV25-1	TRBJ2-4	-	CASSDPRWDIQYF	TGTGCCAGCAGTGATCCTAGGTGGGACATTCAGTACTTC
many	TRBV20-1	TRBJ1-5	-	CSAMTDSNQPQHF	TGCAGTGCTATGACAGATAGCAATCAGCCCCAGCATTTT
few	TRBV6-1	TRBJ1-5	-	CASSRRLRQVNSNQPQHF	TGTGCCAGCAGCCGACGACTCCGACAGGTGAATAGCAATCAGCCCCAGCATTTT
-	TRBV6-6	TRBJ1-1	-	CASSTDRTTEAFF	TGTGCCAGCAGTACGGACCGAACCACTGAAGCTTTCTTT
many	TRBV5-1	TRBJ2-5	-	CASSLYQETQYF	TGTGCCAGCAGCCTGTACCAAGAGACCCAGTACTTC
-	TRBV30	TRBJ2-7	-	CAWSVKGVSYEQYF	TGTGCCTGGAGTGTAAAGGGGGTATCCTACGAGCAGTACTTC
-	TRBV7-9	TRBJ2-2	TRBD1	CARMGDREGAGELFF	TGTGCCAGAATGGGGGACAGGGAAGGTGCCGGGGAGCTGTTTTTT
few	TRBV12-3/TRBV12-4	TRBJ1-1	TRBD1	CASSHRGRDTEAFF	TGTGCCAGCAGCCACAGGGGGCGCGACACTGAAGCTTTCTTT
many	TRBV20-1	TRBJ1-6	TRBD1	CSARVIPGTGRNSPLHF	TGCAGTGCTAGAGTGATCCCCGGGACAGGGAGGAATTCACCCCTCCACTTT
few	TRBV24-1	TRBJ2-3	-	CATSDPRTGTDTQYF	TGTGCCACCAGTGATCCTCGCACGGGCACAGATACGCAGTATTTT
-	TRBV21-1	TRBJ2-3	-	CASPGLAQGTQYF	TGTGCCAGCCCGGGGCTCGCGCAGGGTACGCAGTATTTT
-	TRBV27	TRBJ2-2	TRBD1	CASSRRGHTGELFF	TGTGCCAGCAGCCGCAGGGGGCACACCGGGGAGCTGTTTTTT
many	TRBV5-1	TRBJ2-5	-	CASSRDHRLDGETQYF	TGCGCCAGCAGCCGAGATCATCGTTTGGACGGGGAGACCCAGTACTTC
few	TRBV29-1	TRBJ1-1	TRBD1	CSLNGARDRGLNTEAFF	TGCAGCCTAAATGGGGCACGGGACAGGGGGTTAAACACTGAAGCTTTCTTT
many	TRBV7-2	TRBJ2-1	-	CASSLGRDNEQFF	TGTGCCAGCAGCTTAGGCAGGGACAATGAGCAGTTCTTC
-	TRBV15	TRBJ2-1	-	CATSRDNTYNEQFF	TGTGCCACCAGCAGAGATAACACTTACAATGAGCAGTTCTTC
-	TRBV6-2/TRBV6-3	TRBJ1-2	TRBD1	CASGRGGQGGDYGYTF	TGTGCCAGCGGCCGTGGCGGGCAGGGGGGAGACTATGGCTACACCTTC
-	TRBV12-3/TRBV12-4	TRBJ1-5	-	CASSRDFGSNQPQHF	TGTGCCAGCAGTCGGGACTTTGGGAGCAATCAGCCCCAGCATTTT
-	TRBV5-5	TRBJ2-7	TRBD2	CASSLARLAGGLYEQYF	TGTGCCAGCAGCTTGGCGAGACTAGCGGGGGGCCTTTACGAGCAGTACTTC
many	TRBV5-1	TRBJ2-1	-	CASSSESSSYNEQFF	TGCGCCAGCAGTTCCGAATCAAGCTCCTACAATGAGCAGTTCTTC
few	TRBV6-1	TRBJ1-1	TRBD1	CASSVYRGTEAFF	TGTGCCAGCAGTGTATACAGGGGCACTGAAGCTTTCTTT
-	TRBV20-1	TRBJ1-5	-	CSAPPAGYQPQHF	TGCAGTGCTCCTCCCGCCGGATATCAGCCCCAGCATTTT